This T cell receptor (beta chain) was obtained from a study of identical twins (dated by TCRdb to 2016 to 2018). At the level of the whole study: The study deep-sequenced TCR alpha and beta repertoires from monozygotic twins, unrelated adults of various ages and cord blood to test whether fetal clonotypes persist. Replicate twin experiments were performed at different times using different library preparation protocols to rule out contamination. Study-wide conclusions, independent of this receptor: Invariant T cells such as MAIT and iNKT could partly confound zero-insertion analyses, although diverse VJ usage argued against such confounding for most clonotypes. Compared with coincidental sharing between unrelated individuals, out-of-frame TCR alpha sequences shared between twins had an excess of sequences with low generation probability. Out-of-frame TCR alpha sharing in monozygotic twins was systematically underestimated by recombination models, whereas sharing between unrelated individuals was in agreement with the recombination models. Abundant cord blood beta clonotypes carried fewer insertions; young adult naive repertoires showed a weaker similar trend, while memory repertoires showed none. Because the same donors could not be followed over many years, the conclusions relied on cross-sectional statistical analysis. Excess twin sharing in beta out-of-frame sequences was weaker because fewer shared sequences lowered the signal-to-noise ratio.

Every donor in the study was a healthy Caucasian. Miltenyi CD45RO+ enrichment and human naive T-cell isolation kits were used to isolate memory (CD45RO+) and naive T cells from PBMC. The CDR3 contains 14 residues, cysteine and phenylalanine counted. Kept here is only the CDR3 DNA, which spans 42 bases and is read in frame from base 1. Here V drops 5 bases and J drops 5 bases, and the junction holds 7 bases not matched to any gene. Receptor libraries were prepared by 5' RACE. The reads were generated on an Illumina HiSeq 2000. Template switching introduced a universal primer binding site; the final cDNA contained a unique molecular identifier, enabling accurate counting of TCR cDNA molecules. Specific primers in the conserved constant-segment region were used to synthesize first-strand cDNA for TCR alpha and beta chains. To control for contamination, each cDNA library was double barcoded with a SMART-Mk sample barcode plus Illumina barcodes. Two successive PCR steps introduced TruSeq adapter sequences along with Illumina sample barcodes. The TCR alpha and beta cDNA libraries were sequenced on the Illumina HiSeq platform using custom primers. For the original study's pipeline: Unique molecular identifiers were extracted from raw reads with MiGEC, and CDR3 positions were determined with MiXCR. Recombination models were inferred per individual with the repgenHMM and IGoR tools using an EM algorithm. Shared clonotypes were analyzed with the tcR package in R, and sharing was normalized by the product of cloneset sizes. To study raw recombination without the effects of thymic and clonal selection, out-of-frame nonproductive sequences were analyzed. The public reads were run again by TCRdb, first through fastp at Q25 and then through MiXCR, and only productive beta chains were kept. A single entry per CDR3 protein holds the most common genes and DNA from its merged rows. TCRdb's processing, not the authors' own work, is the source of the V and J calls. The sample profile shows some 240,000 distinct CDR3 sequences; 10% to 13% of them were found once. The leading ten clones occupy 9% to 10% of the sample.

This clonotype was seen repeatedly, ten times or more. Its recognized antigen is unknown. The sample holds no much larger clone one base away, and base qualities are not on file. The rearranged chain carries TRBV12-3 or TRBV12-4 and TRBJ2-5, with 8 junctional bases fitting TRBD1. The source material was memory T cells sorted from blood. Per the publication, the cell subset or site label means: CD45RO+ enriched T cells. The sequence was collected from a man aged 45-65 years in good health. The sequenced DNA: TGTGCCAGCAGTCCACCCGGGACAGGCGAGACCCAGTACTTC. This sequence encodes CASSPPGTGETQYF.